These 27 T cell receptor beta chains were all obtained from the same sample, sequenced in a study of T cells expressing NK-cell markers. TCRdb reanalyzed the 5' RACE reads, giving one entry per CDR3 protein sequence and no DNA. This sample contains 200,000 to 300,000 distinct CDR3 sequences. Source material: blood T cells: a sorted CD56 or NKG2C T cell subset, CD4+ or CD8+ T cells, or bulk PBMC T cells (not recorded which). These receptors were obtained from a man aged 18-30 years in good health.

The chain has TRBV5-6 and TRBJ2-4. This CDR3 is built from 17 residues. Looked up from germline, CDR1 is SGHDT and CDR2 is YYEEEE. Here the CDR3 reads CASSFWLGGSAKNIQYF.

The rearrangement joins TRBV20-1 to TRBJ2-7; TCRdb picks TRBD1, but there is no DNA to check that call. The CDR3 sequence is 11 residues long. Looked up from germline, CDR1 is DFQATT and CDR2 is SNEGSKA (reference sequence). The CDR3 region is CSGRTNYEQYF.

The chain uses TRBV27 and TRBJ2-1; the D call of TRBD1 rests on TCRdb alone, since no DNA is present to check it. The CDR3 has 16 amino acids. Germline V gives CDR1 MNHEY, CDR2 SMNVEV (reference sequence). CDR3 amino acids: CASRTLRTAYYNEQFF.

The rearrangement joins TRBV6-1 to TRBJ1-5; TCRdb names TRBD1, which stays unverified in the absence of DNA. CDR1 MNHNS and CDR2 SASEGT come from the germline V gene. The CDR3 contains 17 residues. The CDR3 protein is CASSERDRGLSNQPQHF.

The chain carries TRBV20-1 and TRBJ1-5; TCRdb calls TRBD1, which cannot be checked without DNA. The CDR3 contains 12 residues. In germline, CDR1 is DFQATT, CDR2 SNEGSKA (reference sequence). The CDR3 reads CSARVPGQPQHF.

This chain links TRBV20-1 with TRBJ2-1; TCRdb's assignment of TRBD1 cannot be checked, as there is no DNA. Per germline, CDR1 DFQATT and CDR2 SNEGSKA (reference sequence). This CDR3 is 15 amino acids long. Here the CDR3 reads CSARDRVTSYNEQFF.

The CDR3 reads CSAGLANEKLFF. The V call is TRBV29-1, the J call TRBJ1-4; TCRdb proposes TRBD1, but this gene call is untestable without DNA. The germline V gene encodes CDR1 SQVTM and CDR2 ANQGSEA. This CDR3 is built from 12 residues.

The rearrangement joins TRBV18 to TRBJ1-1; no DNA is available, so the TRBD1 call from TCRdb remains unchecked. CDR1 and CDR2 (germline): KGHSH, LQKENI. The CDR3 is 13 amino acids. The CDR3 is CASSDSLNTEAFF.

The rearrangement links TRBV10-3 to TRBJ2-2; TCRdb calls TRBD2, which cannot be checked without DNA. Germline-derived CDR1 and CDR2 are ENHRY and SYGVKD. The CDR3 has 15 amino acids. The CDR3 protein is CAALRGGPNTGELFF.

This sequence joins TRBV29-1 and TRBJ2-7. The CDR3 extends over 12 amino acids. Germline values: CDR1 SQVTM, CDR2 ANQGSEA. The CDR3 reads CSGVVRIYEQYF.

V gene TRBV25-1 combines with J gene TRBJ2-7; TCRdb designates TRBD1, a call that cannot be tested without DNA. Germline CDR1 is MGHDK and CDR2 is SYGVNS. The CDR3 is made up of 13 amino acids. CDR3 residues: CATEDRGLGEQYF.

The chain couples TRBV11-2 to TRBJ1-6; the D call of TRBD1 rests on TCRdb alone, since no DNA is present to check it. Germline V gives CDR1 SGHAT, CDR2 FQNNGV. The length of the CDR3 is 15 residues. CDR3 amino acids: CASSPGTVYNSPLHF.

The chain is built from TRBV12-3 or TRBV12-4 and TRBJ2-6. This CDR3 spans 12 amino acids. This chain's CDR3 is CASSRGTNVLTF.

The chain uses TRBV7-8 and TRBJ2-5. The V gene's germline CDR1 is SGHVS and CDR2 FQNEAQ. CDR3 length: 14 amino acids. CDR3 residues: CASSLGRKQETQYF. Complete variable domain (other parts from reference TRBV7-8 and TRBJ2-5): GAGVSQSPRYKVAKRGQDVALRCDPISGHVSLFWYQQALGQGPEFLTYFQNEAQLDKSGLPSDRFFAERPEGSVSTLKIQRTQQEDSAVYLCASSLGRKQETQYFGPGTRLLVL.

This chain links TRBV29-1 with TRBJ1-5. Germline V CDR1 and CDR2: SQVTM, ANQGSEA. This CDR3 comprises 13 residues. The chain's CDR3 is CSVGASRAQPQHF. The variable domain in full, completed from reference TRBV29-1 and TRBJ1-5, reads SAVISQKPSRDICQRGTSLTIQCQVDSQVTMMFWYRQQPGQSLTLIATANQGSEATYESGFVIDKFPISRPNLTFSTLTVSNMSPEDSSIYLCSVGASRAQPQHFGDGTRLSIL.

V is TRBV15 and J is TRBJ1-1; TCRdb returns TRBD1, unconfirmable since there is no DNA. Germline loops: CDR1 LNHNV, CDR2 YYDKDF (reference sequence). The CDR3 extends over 16 amino acids. The CDR3 loop reads CATSRLIGRGQGEAFF. The whole variable domain, remainder taken from reference TRBV15 and TRBJ1-1, is DAMVIQNPRYQVTQFGKPVTLSCSQTLNHNVMYWYQQKSSQAPKLLFHYYDKDFNNEADTPDNFQSRRPNTSFCFLDIRSPGLGDTAMYLCATSRLIGRGQGEAFFGQGTRLTVV.

The rearrangement links TRBV6-1 to TRBJ2-1; TCRdb gives TRBD2 as the D gene, but with no DNA this cannot be confirmed. Germline CDR1 reads MNHNS; CDR2 reads SASEGT. The CDR3 is 16 residues long. CDR3 amino acids: CASSPLAGGARHKQFF.

The genes are TRBV4-1 and TRBJ2-3; lacking DNA, the TRBD2 call made by TCRdb goes unchecked. This CDR3 is 15 amino acids long. Germline values: CDR1 MGHRA, CDR2 YSYEKL. CDR3 loop: CASRIGTSVRDTQYF.

V usage is TRBV3-1 and J usage is TRBJ2-2. CDR3 length: 16 residues. Germline V CDR1 and CDR2: LGHDT, YNNKEL (reference sequence). CDR3 residues: CASSQETVHNTGELFF.

The chain is built from TRBV12-3 or TRBV12-4 and TRBJ1-1; TCRdb names TRBD1, which stays unverified in the absence of DNA. There are 15 residues in the CDR3. The CDR3 here is CASSSGAPIYTEAFF.

This chain uses TRBV6-1 with TRBJ2-2; the D call from TCRdb, TRBD1, cannot be confirmed without DNA. Germline V gene lookup returns CDR1 MNHNS and CDR2 SASEGT. The CDR3 consists of 14 residues. CDR3 sequence reads: CATMGQPSTGELFF.

The V and J genes are TRBV9 and TRBJ2-5; the D call from TCRdb, TRBD2, cannot be confirmed without DNA. CDR1 and CDR2 from the germline V gene are SGDLS and YYNGEE. The CDR3 has 15 residues. The chain's CDR3 is CASSARPSGRETQYF.

The chain links TRBV9 to TRBJ2-1; as DNA is missing, the TRBD1 call by TCRdb cannot be tested. The CDR3 consists of 15 residues. The germline CDR1 and CDR2 sequences are SGDLS and YYNGEE. The CDR3 is CASSGPGTRVNEQFF.

The chain couples TRBV7-9 to TRBJ2-7; the TCRdb call, TRBD2, lacks DNA for checking. CDR3 length: 15 amino acids. Germline CDR1 reads SEHNR; CDR2 reads FQNEAQ (reference sequence). The CDR3 reads CASSLTSGDSYEQYF.

The chain uses TRBV6-5 and TRBJ1-1; absent DNA, TCRdb's TRBD1 call cannot be checked. Germline CDR1 reads MNHEY; CDR2 reads SVGAGI. The length of the CDR3 is 14 residues. CDR3 sequence reads: CASTEPRGNTEAFF.

This chain uses TRBV20-1 with TRBJ2-7; absent DNA, TCRdb's TRBD1 call cannot be checked. Per germline, CDR1 DFQATT and CDR2 SNEGSKA (reference sequence). This CDR3 spans 13 amino acids. The CDR3: CSARKTGAGEQYF.

V gene TRBV5-4 combines with J gene TRBJ2-1; TCRdb calls TRBD2, which cannot be checked without DNA. The germline CDR1 and CDR2 sequences are SGHNT and YYREEE (reference sequence). The CDR3 contains 13 residues. This CDR3 reads CASSASGSHEQFF.